These 30 T cell receptor beta chains were sequenced from one sample in a study of cytomegalovirus exposure and HLA in healthy donors. Researchers ran the PCR with 60 Vbeta and 13 Jbeta primers. Some clones are missing from TCRdb's copy, which holds only in-frame ones; the method was immunoSEQ multiplex PCR. The data show 200,000 to 250,000 clones, roughly 70% seen once. The material sequenced was PBMCs. The origin of the receptors is a woman aged 25 to 39 in good health and CMV-seronegative.

The chain joins TRBV6-5 to TRBJ2-7; 7 bases line up with TRBD1. J lost 3 bases, V lost 2 bases, and 1 base had no gene match. Germline V lookup: CDR1 MNHEY, CDR2 SVGAGI. The CDR3 is made up of 13 amino acids. The CDR3 sequence: CASSYRDSYEQYF. The DNA for the CDR3 is TGTGCCAGCAGTTACCGGGACAGCTACGAGCAGTACTTC.

Only a few counts were recorded for this clone. The gene calls are TRBV15 and TRBJ1-6, with 8 bases matching TRBD1. The germline gives CDR1 LNHNV, CDR2 YYDKDF (reference sequence). Trimming removed 5 bases from V and 7 bases from J; junction bases left unmatched: 4. This CDR3 has 14 residues. CDR3: CATSETGGNSPLHF. The CDR3 DNA sequence: TGTGCCACCAGCGAAACAGGGGGGAATTCACCCCTCCACTTT. Full variable domain (rest looked up from reference TRBV15 and TRBJ1-6): DAMVIQNPRYQVTQFGKPVTLSCSQTLNHNVMYWYQQKSSQAPKLLFHYYDKDFNNEADTPDNFQSRRPNTSFCFLDIRSPGLGDTAMYLCATSETGGNSPLHFGNGTRLTVT.

The chain joins TRBV4-1 to TRBJ2-6; 9 bases are a match to TRBD1. The J segment lost 0 bases and the V segment lost 7 bases, leaving 13 bases of the junction unmatched. Germline loops: CDR1 MGHRA, CDR2 YSYEKL. The CDR3 covers 19 residues. CDR3 in amino acids: CASIQGKGTGSSGANVLTF. CDR3 nucleotide sequence: TGCGCCAGCATCCAGGGTAAGGGGACAGGGTCCTCTGGGGCCAACGTCCTGACTTTC.

The genes are TRBV7-9 and TRBJ2-7, with 10 bases lining up with TRBD2. This CDR3 has 17 amino acids. The junction had 5 bases not matched to a gene; V was cut back by 0 bases and J by 0 bases. Germline values: CDR1 SEHNR, CDR2 FQNEAQ (reference sequence). The CDR3 bases are TGTGCCAGCAGCTTAGCGGGAGGGACTAGCGTCTCCTACGAGCAGTACTTC. Protein sequence: CASSLAGGTSVSYEQYF.

In its sample, this clone was seen a few times. The V call is TRBV6-5, the J call TRBJ2-3, with 9 bases matching TRBD2. Per the germline V gene, CDR1 is MNHEY and CDR2 is SVGAGI. The CDR3 consists of 15 residues. The trim removed 10 bases at V and 5 bases at J, leaving 13 bases unmatched. DNA of the CDR3: TGTGCCACCGAGACTAGCGGAAGTACGGGAGATACGCAGTATTTT. This sequence encodes CATETSGSTGDTQYF.

The chain joins TRBV5-1 to TRBJ2-1, with D possibly matching TRBD2 (6 bases). The CDR3 is made up of 14 amino acids. Germline-derived CDR1 and CDR2 are SGHRS and YFSETQ. Trimming removed 4 bases at V and 3 bases at J, with 11 bases between. CDR3 sequence reads: CASSPQGGYNEQFF. CDR3 DNA: TGCGCCAGCAGCCCGCAGGGAGGCTACAATGAGCAGTTCTTC.

The table lists this clone with a few counts. This chain connects TRBV7-9 to TRBJ2-3; 11 bases are a match to TRBD2. CDR1 is SEHNR and CDR2 is FQNEAQ in the germline V gene (reference sequence). The CDR3 loop spans 15 amino acids. Trimming took 3 bases from V and 4 from J; bases not matched to a gene: 3. DNA for the CDR3: TGTGCCAGCAGCTTCCCGGGACTAGCGGCAGATACGCAGTATTTT. Its protein is CASSFPGLAADTQYF. Based on the CDR3 plus reference TRBV7-9 and TRBJ2-3, the full variable domain is DTGVSQNPRHKITKRGQNVTFRCDPISEHNRLYWYRQTLGQGPEFLTYFQNEAQLEKSRLLSDRFSAERPKGSFSTLEIQRTEQGDSAMYLCASSFPGLAADTQYFGPGTRLTVL.

With respect to this clone: This may be a read error, as it is one base from a much larger clone. V is TRBV6-1 and J is TRBJ2-6, with D unclear. CDR1 is MNHNS and CDR2 is SASEGT in the germline V gene. The CDR3 runs 13 residues. Trimming took 4 bases from V and 3 from J, leaving 4 bases between them. The CDR3 DNA follows: TGTGCCAGCAGTGCAGATGGGGCCAACGTCCTGACTTTC. Protein sequence: CASSADGANVLTF.

This chain connects TRBV4-2 to TRBJ2-1; 7 bases are shared with TRBD2. Germline lookup yields CDR1 LGHNA and CDR2 YNFKEQ. V gave up 0 bases and J gave up 0 bases; unmatched junction bases: 5. This CDR3 is built from 17 residues. CDR3 sequence: CASSQDIGGSSYNEQFF. In nucleotides, the CDR3 is TGTGCCAGCAGCCAAGATATCGGCGGGAGCTCCTACAATGAGCAGTTCTTC.

In the case of this clone: This CDR3 fails to terminate in the conserved phenylalanine or tryptophan, so it likely reflects a read error. The chain joins TRBV29-1 to TRBJ2-2; tentative D call: TRBD1 (6 bases). Deletions cut 2 bases from V and 7 bases from J, with 17 bases between. The CDR3 has 15 residues. CDR1 and CDR2 (germline): SQVTM, ANQGSEA. CDR3 coding DNA: TGCAGCGTTGAAACAGGGCTTTTGGGCAACGGGGAGCTGTTTTTG. Its protein product is CSVETGLLGNGELFL.

The V gene is TRBV7-6, the J gene TRBJ1-1; 9 nucleotides agree with TRBD1. V gave up 1 base and J gave up 1 base; unmatched junction bases: 4. Germline V gene sequence: CDR1 SGHVS, CDR2 FNYEAQ. This CDR3 contains 16 residues. Written as DNA, the CDR3 is TGTGCCAGCAGCTTAGAGGACAGGGGACCGAACACTGAAGCTTTCTTT. As protein: CASSLEDRGPNTEAFF.

V and J are TRBV6-5 and TRBJ1-2; weak D call: TRBD1 (5 bases). The CDR3 loop spans 11 amino acids. The V end lost 5 bases, the J end lost 5 bases, and 6 bases lay between the germline ends. Germline V lookup: CDR1 MNHEY, CDR2 SVGAGI. The CDR3 region is CASSPGYGYTF. The CDR3 region has the DNA TGTGCCAGCAGTCCAGGGTATGGCTACACCTTC.

DNA of the CDR3: TGTGCCAGCAGCTTAAATGGGAGGGAATTGGTCGATGAGCAGTTCTTC. Residues: CASSLNGRELVDEQFF. This chain links TRBV7-3 with TRBJ2-1, with 7 positions matching TRBD2. The CDR3 contains 16 residues. Trimming took 1 base from V and 8 from J; bases not matched to a gene: 11. Germline V lookup: CDR1 SGHTA, CDR2 FQGTGA.

The rearrangement joins TRBV7-9 to TRBJ2-7, with D unresolved. The germline CDR1 and CDR2 sequences are SEHNR and FQNEAQ (reference sequence). The CDR3 totals 14 residues. V was trimmed by 3 bases and J by 5 bases, leaving 14 bases between them. The CDR3 nucleotides read TGTGCCAGCAGCTTGGTTGGCACAGACCACGAGCAGTACTTC. It encodes CASSLVGTDHEQYF.

V is TRBV11-3 and J is TRBJ2-3; 7 nucleotides match TRBD2. CDR1 is SGHNT and CDR2 is YENEEA in the germline V gene. This CDR3 comprises 15 residues. The junction had 5 bases not matched to a gene; V was cut back by 5 bases and J by 0 bases. DNA of the CDR3: TGTGCCAGCAGCGCGCCCGGGGGGAGCACAGATACGCAGTATTTT. This translates into CASSAPGGSTDTQYF. The full variable domain, completed using reference TRBV11-3 and TRBJ2-3, is EAGVVQSPRYKIIEKKQPVAFWCNPISGHNTLYWYLQNLGQGPELLIRYENEEAVDDSQLPKDRFSAERLKGVDSTLKIQPAELGDSAVYLCASSAPGGSTDTQYFGPGTRLTVL.

The chain links TRBV10-3 to TRBJ1-2; D uncertain. The V and J ends lost 4 bases and 0 bases respectively, with 3 bases between them. The CDR3 has 12 residues. Germline V lookup: CDR1 ENHRY, CDR2 SYGVKD. CDR3 sequence: CAISAANYGYTF. CDR3 DNA: TGTGCCATCAGTGCGGCTAACTATGGCTACACCTTC.

This clone was seen only a few times. The chain recombines TRBV4-3 with TRBJ2-1, with D possibly being TRBD1 (6 bases). The CDR3 is made up of 15 amino acids. The germline V gene has CDR1 LGHNA and CDR2 YSLEER. The V end was cut by 2 bases, the J end by 8 bases, with 16 bases between. CDR3 residues: CASSQSYRDSDEQFF. The CDR3 coding sequence is TGCGCCAGCAGCCAATCTTACAGGGATTCGGATGAGCAGTTCTTC.

This chain joins TRBV6-6 and TRBJ1-5; D unclear. With 5 bases removed from V and 7 bases from J, the gap between germline ends came to 15 bases. Looked up from germline, CDR1 is MNHNY and CDR2 is SVGAGI (reference sequence). The CDR3 loop spans 14 amino acids. This CDR3 is CASSPGGVGQPQHF. DNA for the CDR3: TGTGCCAGCAGTCCCGGCGGGGTCGGGCAGCCCCAGCATTTT.

The CDR3 DNA is TGTGCCAGTAGTGGTCGGACAGGAGAAGCTTTCTTT. This codes for CASSGRTGEAFF. The chain is built from TRBV19 and TRBJ1-1, with 7 bases fitting TRBD1. V was pared by 5 bases and J by 8 bases, with 5 bases of the junction left unmatched. The CDR3 sequence is 12 residues long. Germline V CDR1 and CDR2: LNHDA, SQIVND (reference sequence).

V gene TRBV7-3 combines with J gene TRBJ2-1; TRBD2 agrees at 10 bases. Germline V gives CDR1 SGHTA, CDR2 FQGTGA. The CDR3 is made up of 15 amino acids. The V and J ends lost 2 bases and 7 bases, in that order; junction bases with no gene match: 5. In DNA form, the CDR3 reads TGTGCCAGCAGCTTAGGACTAGCGGATTCTAATGAGCAGTTCTTC. Amino acids: CASSLGLADSNEQFF.

The V gene is TRBV5-8, the J gene TRBJ1-1; TRBD1 matches at 12 bases. V lost 4 bases to trimming and J lost 2 bases; unmatched junction nucleotides: 15. CDR1 is SGHTS, CDR2 YDEGEE, per germline. The CDR3 runs to 19 residues. The CDR3 DNA reads TGTGCCAGCAGCCACCCTCGGGGACAGGGGGCGGATGACAACACTGAAGCTTTCTTT. It encodes CASSHPRGQGADDNTEAFF.

The chain uses TRBV7-9 and TRBJ1-5; 7 bases agree with TRBD1. Germline V lookup: CDR1 SEHNR, CDR2 FQNEAQ (reference sequence). The CDR3 consists of 14 residues. With 4 bases clipped from V and 3 bases from J, the junction kept 3 bases outside the gene matches. In nucleotides, the CDR3 is TGTGCCAGCAGCTCAGACAGGGTCAATCAGCCCCAGCATTTT. Translation gives CASSSDRVNQPQHF.

The J gene is TRBJ2-3, the V gene TRBV19, with 7 bases that match TRBD2. CDR1 is LNHDA and CDR2 is SQIVND in the germline V gene (reference sequence). The CDR3 runs 14 residues. Trimming cost V 3 bases and J 2 bases; bases outside gene matches: 2. CDR3: CASSIGGNTDTQYF. The CDR3 region has the DNA TGTGCCAGTAGTATCGGGGGGAACACAGATACGCAGTATTTT.

A few counts support this clone. The chain combines TRBV4-1 with TRBJ2-7; TRBD2 matches 9 bases. The CDR3 runs 17 residues. V gave up 0 bases and J gave up 3 bases; unmatched junction bases: 9. Per the germline V gene, CDR1 is MGHRA and CDR2 is YSYEKL. CDR3 sequence (DNA): TGCGCCAGCAGCCAAGACGGGACTAGCCCTAGCTTCTACGAGCAGTACTTC. Protein sequence: CASSQDGTSPSFYEQYF.

The chain combines TRBV7-8 with TRBJ1-4, with D unclear. Germline CDR1 reads SGHVS; CDR2 reads FQNEAQ. V lost 5 bases to trimming and J lost 3 bases, with 19 bases between them. CDR3 length equals 17 residues. The CDR3 region has the DNA TGTGCCAGCAGCACCAGACGGGTAACAATAGCTAATGAAAAACTGTTTTTT. Protein product: CASSTRRVTIANEKLFF.

V is TRBV18 and J is TRBJ1-1, with 7 bases that match TRBD1. Germline V gene lookup returns CDR1 KGHSH and CDR2 LQKENI. The CDR3 length is 16 residues. V was pared by 3 bases and J by 4 bases, with 11 bases of the junction left unmatched. The CDR3 sequence is CASSPQKLGGGTEAFF. CDR3 in DNA: TGTGCCAGCTCACCTCAAAAACTAGGGGGCGGCACTGAAGCTTTCTTT.

With regard to this clone: Germline is not matched at one junction end, which may reflect a read error. This rearrangement joins TRBV7-9 to TRBJ1-2; 7 positions match TRBD1. CDR3 length: 18 amino acids. Germline CDR1 and CDR2: SEHNR and FQNEAQ (reference sequence). Written as DNA, the CDR3 is TGTTCCAGCAGCTTAGAAACAGGGAGGCGTCCAGGGGGGTATGGCTACACCTTC. It codes for CSSSLETGRRPGGYGYTF.

This chain's CDR3 is CASSFTPGRAANYGYTF. The DNA of the CDR3 is TGTGCCAGCAGCTTCACCCCAGGGAGGGCGGCAAACTATGGCTACACCTTC. This chain uses TRBV7-9 with TRBJ1-2, with a tentative D call TRBD1 (5 bases). Trimming took 3 bases from V and 2 from J, leaving 19 bases between them. The CDR3 loop spans 17 amino acids. Germline V gene data show CDR1 as SEHNR and CDR2 as FQNEAQ (reference sequence).

The CDR3, as DNA: TGTGCCAGCAGCCTACAGGGTGTCGGGACTGAAGCTTTCTTT. Amino acids: CASSLQGVGTEAFF. The V and J genes are TRBV6-5 and TRBJ1-1; D might be TRBD1 (6 bases). Germline loops: CDR1 MNHEY, CDR2 SVGAGI. Trimming stripped 6 bases from V and 5 bases from J, with 16 bases between. The CDR3 length is 14 residues.

The gene calls are TRBV5-6 and TRBJ1-3; D remains ambiguous. The CDR3 consists of 14 residues. V was cut by 4 bases and J by 3 bases, with 11 bases left in between. Looked up from germline, CDR1 is SGHDT and CDR2 is YYEEEE. The CDR3 protein is CASSPVGDGNTIYF. The CDR3 DNA is TGTGCCAGCAGCCCGGTCGGGGATGGAAACACCATATATTTT. The complete variable domain, with remaining parts taken from reference TRBV5-6 and TRBJ1-3, reads DAGVTQSPTHLIKTRGQQVTLRCSPKSGHDTVSWYQQALGQGPQFIFQYYEEEERQRGNFPDRFSGHQFPNYSSELNVNALLLGDSALYLCASSPVGDGNTIYFGEGSWLTVV.